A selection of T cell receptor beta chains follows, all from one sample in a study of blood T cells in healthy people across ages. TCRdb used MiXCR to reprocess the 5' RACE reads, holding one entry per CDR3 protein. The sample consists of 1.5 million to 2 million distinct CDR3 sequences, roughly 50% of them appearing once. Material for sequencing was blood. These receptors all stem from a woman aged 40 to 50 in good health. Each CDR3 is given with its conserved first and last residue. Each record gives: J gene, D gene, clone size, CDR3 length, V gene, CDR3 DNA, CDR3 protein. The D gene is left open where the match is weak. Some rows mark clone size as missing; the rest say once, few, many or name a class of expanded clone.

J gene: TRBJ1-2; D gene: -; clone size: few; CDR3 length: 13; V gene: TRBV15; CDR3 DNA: TGTGCCACCAGCAGGGGGGAGGGGTATGGCTACACCTTC; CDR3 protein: CATSRGEGYGYTF
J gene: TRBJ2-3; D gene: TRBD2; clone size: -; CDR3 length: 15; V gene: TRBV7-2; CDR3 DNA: TGTGCCAGCAGCTTAGCGAGCGGGAGAGAAGATACGCAGTATTTT; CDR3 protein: CASSLASGREDTQYF
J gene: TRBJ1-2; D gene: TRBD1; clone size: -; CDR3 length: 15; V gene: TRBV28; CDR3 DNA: TGTGCCAGCAGAATCCCGGGACAGGGAAAGGCTGGCTACACCTTC; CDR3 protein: CASRIPGQGKAGYTF
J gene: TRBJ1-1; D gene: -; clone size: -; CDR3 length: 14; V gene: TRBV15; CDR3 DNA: TGTGCCACCAGCAGAGATCAGGCGAACACTGAAGCTTTCTTT; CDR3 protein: CATSRDQANTEAFF
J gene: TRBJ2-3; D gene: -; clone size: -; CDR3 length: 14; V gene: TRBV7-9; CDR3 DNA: TGTGCCAGCGGCGGGTTTTCTCGCACAGATACGCAGTATTTT; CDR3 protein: CASGGFSRTDTQYF
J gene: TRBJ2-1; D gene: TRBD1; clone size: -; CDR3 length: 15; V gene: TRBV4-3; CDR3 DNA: TGCGCCAGCAGCCAAGGGGGACAGGGGGGACATGAGCAGTTCTTC; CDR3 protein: CASSQGGQGGHEQFF
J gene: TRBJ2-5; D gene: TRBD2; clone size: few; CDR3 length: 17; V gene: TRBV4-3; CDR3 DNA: TGCGCCAGCAGCCAAGATATCGGACTAGCGGGACAAGAGACCCAGTACTTC; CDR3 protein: CASSQDIGLAGQETQYF
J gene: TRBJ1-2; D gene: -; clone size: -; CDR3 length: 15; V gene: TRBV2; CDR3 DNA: TGTGCCAGCAGTAGAGACAGTGCGACTAGCTATGGCTACACCTTC; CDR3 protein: CASSRDSATSYGYTF
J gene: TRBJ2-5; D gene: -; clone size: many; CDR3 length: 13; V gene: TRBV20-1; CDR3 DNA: TGCAGTGCTTTGAGTCGAAACCAAGAGACCCAGTACTTC; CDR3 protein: CSALSRNQETQYF
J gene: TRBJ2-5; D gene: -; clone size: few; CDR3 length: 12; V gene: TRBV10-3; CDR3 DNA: TGTGCCATCAGCTCAGGGACGGAGACCCAGTACTTC; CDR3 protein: CAISSGTETQYF
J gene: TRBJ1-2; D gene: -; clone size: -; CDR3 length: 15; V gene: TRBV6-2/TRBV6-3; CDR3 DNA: TGTGCCAGCAGTTACGCGAGCGCGGGATACTATGGCTACACCTTC; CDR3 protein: CASSYASAGYYGYTF
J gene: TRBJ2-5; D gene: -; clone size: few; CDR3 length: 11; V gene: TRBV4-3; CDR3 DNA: TGCGCCAGCAGCCAAGGATTAGCCCAGTACTTC; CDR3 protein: CASSQGLAQYF